These T cell receptor beta chains were read from a single sample in a study of T cell repertoires in cytomegalovirus infection. Via MiXCR, TCRdb re-called the reads, giving one row per CDR3 protein. In the table there are about 480,000 distinct CDR3 sequences, around 30% of which are singletons. Their antigens are not known. The source was cultured PBMCs, collected from culture after CMV antigen stimulation. Every receptor here comes from a human donor in good health (CMV status not recorded). Some clones in this sample may be carry-over from other donors' samples. The CDR3 runs from the conserved cysteine through the conserved F or W. A D gene is named only where the DNA matches it firmly. For some rows the clone size is stated as once, few or many, or as a class when expanded; others skip it.

J gene	clone size	D gene	CDR3 length	V gene	CDR3 DNA	CDR3 protein
TRBJ2-2	.	.	13	TRBV11-2	TGTGCCAGCAGCTCCGCCTTAGGCGGGGAGCTGTTTTTT	CASSSALGGELFF
TRBJ2-5	.	TRBD1	14	TRBV7-6	TGTGCCAGCAGCCAGACAGGGATCGGGGAGACCCAGTACTTC	CASSQTGIGETQYF
TRBJ2-3	.	TRBD2	15	TRBV7-9	TGTGCCAGCAGCCCGCCCGGGACTAGCGGAGATACGCAGTATTTT	CASSPPGTSGDTQYF
TRBJ2-7	few	.	16	TRBV6-1	TGTGCCAGCAGTCAGGAAGGGGGGGGCAGAGCCTACGAGCAGTACTTC	CASSQEGGGRAYEQYF
TRBJ2-7	.	.	14	TRBV7-6	TGTGCCAGCAGCTTAGATAGCGGAACCTACGAGCAGTACTTC	CASSLDSGTYEQYF
TRBJ2-1	few	TRBD2	16	TRBV7-2	TGTGCCAGCAGCTTGGATAGGCTAGCGGGAGGCAATGAGCAGTTCTTC	CASSLDRLAGGNEQFF
TRBJ1-1	.	TRBD1	14	TRBV10-3	TGTGCCATCAGAGGGACAGAGTCGAACACTGAAGCTTTCTTT	CAIRGTESNTEAFF
TRBJ2-2	.	.	17	TRBV7-8	TGTGCCAGCAGCTTTATGGCTCGACTAGGAGGGACCGGGGAGCTGTTTTTT	CASSFMARLGGTGELFF
TRBJ2-3	.	TRBD1	16	TRBV12-3/TRBV12-4	TGTGCCAGCAGTTTTTCGACGGACAGGAGCACAGATACGCAGTATTTT	CASSFSTDRSTDTQYF
TRBJ2-3	.	TRBD2	12	TRBV2	TGTGCCCGTCACAAGGGGCTAGCGGACCAGTATTTT	CARHKGLADQYF
TRBJ2-1	few	.	14	TRBV11-2	TGTGCCAGCAGCTCCATACAGGGATTTAATGAGCAGTTCTTC	CASSSIQGFNEQFF
TRBJ2-7	.	.	14	TRBV18	TGTGCCAGCTCACCGGAACAGGGACTCCACGAGCAGTACTTC	CASSPEQGLHEQYF
TRBJ1-2	few	.	17	TRBV4-3	TGCGCCAGCAGCCAAGATTCAACCGCCGGGAGACTCTATGGCTACACCTTC	CASSQDSTAGRLYGYTF
TRBJ2-7	.	.	16	TRBV11-2	TGTGCCAGCAGCTTAGATCGGGACGGACCCTCCTACGAGCAGTACTTC	CASSLDRDGPSYEQYF
TRBJ2-7	once	.	11	TRBV3-1	TGTGCCAGCAGCCAAAGGACAGAGCAGTACTTC	CASSQRTEQYF
TRBJ1-6	few	.	11	TRBV12-3/TRBV12-4	TGTGCCAGCAGTAATAGTTCACCCCTCCACTTT	CASSNSSPLHF